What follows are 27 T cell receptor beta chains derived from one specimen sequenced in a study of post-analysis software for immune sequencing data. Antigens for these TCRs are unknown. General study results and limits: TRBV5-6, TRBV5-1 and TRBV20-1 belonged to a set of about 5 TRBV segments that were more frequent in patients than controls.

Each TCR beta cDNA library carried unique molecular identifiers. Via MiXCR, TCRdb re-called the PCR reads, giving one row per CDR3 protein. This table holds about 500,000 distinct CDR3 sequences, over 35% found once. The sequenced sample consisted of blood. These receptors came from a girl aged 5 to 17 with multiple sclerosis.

The CDR3 here is CASSLMQITGELFF. In DNA, the CDR3 is TGTGCCAGCAGTTTAATGCAGATCACCGGGGAGCTGTTTTTT. The chain joins TRBV28 to TRBJ2-2, with D unresolved. The CDR3 runs 14 residues. Trimming removed 2 bases at V and 4 bases at J, with 8 bases between. Looked up from germline, CDR1 is MDHEN and CDR2 is SYDVKM. Variable domain in full (rest from reference TRBV28 and TRBJ2-2): DVKVTQSSRYLVKRTGEKVFLECVQDMDHENMFWYRQDPGLGLRLIYFSYDVKMKEKGDIPEGYSVSREKKERFSLILESASTNQTSMYLCASSLMQITGELFFGEGSRLTVL.

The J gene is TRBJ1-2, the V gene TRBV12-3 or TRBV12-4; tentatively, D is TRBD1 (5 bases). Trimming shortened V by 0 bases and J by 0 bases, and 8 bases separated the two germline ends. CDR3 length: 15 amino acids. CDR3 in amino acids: CASSLAGATNYGYTF. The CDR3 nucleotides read TGTGCCAGCAGTTTAGCAGGGGCGACTAACTATGGCTACACCTTC.

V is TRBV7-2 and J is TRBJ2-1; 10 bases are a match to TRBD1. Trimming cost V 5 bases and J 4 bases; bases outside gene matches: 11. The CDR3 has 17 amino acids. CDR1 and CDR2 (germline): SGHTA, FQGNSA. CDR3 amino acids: CASSPLGGTGVYNEQFF. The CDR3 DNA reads TGTGCCAGCAGCCCCCTTGGGGGGACAGGGGTTTACAATGAGCAGTTCTTC.

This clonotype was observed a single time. The CDR3 sequence: CASSLRASGSGGELFF. DNA of the CDR3: TGTGCCAGCAGCTTAAGGGCTAGCGGGAGTGGCGGGGAGCTGTTTTTT. The chain carries TRBV7-3 and TRBJ2-2, with TRBD2 matching over 10 bases. The germline CDR1 and CDR2 sequences are SGHTA and FQGTGA. The CDR3 is made up of 16 amino acids. The ends lost 1 base at V and 7 bases at J; junction bases unmatched: 6.

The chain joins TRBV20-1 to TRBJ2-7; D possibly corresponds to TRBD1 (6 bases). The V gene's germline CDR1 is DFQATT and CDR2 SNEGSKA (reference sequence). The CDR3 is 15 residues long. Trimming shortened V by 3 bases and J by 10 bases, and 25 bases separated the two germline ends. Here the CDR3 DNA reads TGCAGTGCTAGGAGCCCCCGGACAGCTCTACCTATTCAGTACTTC. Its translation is CSARSPRTALPIQYF.

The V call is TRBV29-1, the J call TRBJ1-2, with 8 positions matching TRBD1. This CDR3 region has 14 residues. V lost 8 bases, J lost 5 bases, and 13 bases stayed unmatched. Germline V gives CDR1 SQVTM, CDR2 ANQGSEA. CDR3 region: CSSDLGQESYGYTF. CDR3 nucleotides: TGCAGCTCTGATCTGGGACAGGAGTCATATGGCTACACCTTC.

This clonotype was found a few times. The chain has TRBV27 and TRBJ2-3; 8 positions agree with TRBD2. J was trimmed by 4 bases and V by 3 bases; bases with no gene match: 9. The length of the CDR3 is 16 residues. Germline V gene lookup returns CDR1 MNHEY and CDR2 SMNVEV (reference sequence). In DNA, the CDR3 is TGTGCCAGCAGTTTGACTTGGCGGGAGGCCCCAGATACGCAGTATTTT. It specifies CASSLTWREAPDTQYF.

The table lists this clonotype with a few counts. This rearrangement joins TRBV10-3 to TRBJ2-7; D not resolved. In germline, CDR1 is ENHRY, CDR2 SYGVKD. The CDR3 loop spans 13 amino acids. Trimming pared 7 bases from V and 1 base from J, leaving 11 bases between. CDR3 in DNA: TGTGCCATCACAATGGACGGATCCTACGAGCAGTACTTC. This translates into CAITMDGSYEQYF.

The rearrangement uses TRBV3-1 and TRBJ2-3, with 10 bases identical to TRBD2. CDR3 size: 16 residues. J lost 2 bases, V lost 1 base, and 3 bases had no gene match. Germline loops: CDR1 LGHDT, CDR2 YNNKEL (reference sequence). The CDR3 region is CASSQVLAGNTDTQYF. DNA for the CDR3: TGTGCCAGCAGCCAAGTACTAGCGGGGAACACAGATACGCAGTATTTT.

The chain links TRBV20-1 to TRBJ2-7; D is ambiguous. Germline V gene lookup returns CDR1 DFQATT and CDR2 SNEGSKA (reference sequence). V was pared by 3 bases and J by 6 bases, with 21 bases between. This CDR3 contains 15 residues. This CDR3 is CSASEANLLTSEQYF. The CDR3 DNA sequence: TGCAGTGCTAGTGAGGCTAACTTACTTACTTCCGAGCAGTACTTC.

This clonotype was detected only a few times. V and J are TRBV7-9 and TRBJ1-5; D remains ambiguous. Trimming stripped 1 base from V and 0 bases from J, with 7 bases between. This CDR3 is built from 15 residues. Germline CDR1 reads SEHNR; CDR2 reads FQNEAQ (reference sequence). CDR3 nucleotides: TGTGCCAGCAGCTTAGGAGGAAATAGCAATCAGCCCCAGCATTTT. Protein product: CASSLGGNSNQPQHF.

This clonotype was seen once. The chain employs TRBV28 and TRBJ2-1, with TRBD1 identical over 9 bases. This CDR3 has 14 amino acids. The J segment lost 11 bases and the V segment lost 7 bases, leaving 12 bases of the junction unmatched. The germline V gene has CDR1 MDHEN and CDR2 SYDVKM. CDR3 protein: CASISDRGGWKQFF. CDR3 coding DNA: TGTGCCAGCATTTCAGACAGGGGGGGGTGGAAGCAGTTCTTC.

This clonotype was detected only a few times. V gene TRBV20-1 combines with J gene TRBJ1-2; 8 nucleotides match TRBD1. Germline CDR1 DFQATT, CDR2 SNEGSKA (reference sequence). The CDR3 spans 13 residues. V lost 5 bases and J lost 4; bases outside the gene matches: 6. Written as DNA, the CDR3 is TGCAGTGCTCACAGGGACAGGAGCTATGGCTACACCTTC. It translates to CSAHRDRSYGYTF.

For the CDR3, the DNA is TGCGCCAGCAGCTTGCGTGGTGGGTTTAGCTCCTACAATGAGCAGTACTTC. Amino acid sequence: CASSLRGGFSSYNEQYF. J is TRBJ2-5 and V is TRBV5-1; D is unclear. The CDR3 sequence is 17 residues long. Germline V gene data show CDR1 as SGHRS and CDR2 as YFSETQ. V gave up 1 base and J gave up 11 bases, with 27 bases separating them.

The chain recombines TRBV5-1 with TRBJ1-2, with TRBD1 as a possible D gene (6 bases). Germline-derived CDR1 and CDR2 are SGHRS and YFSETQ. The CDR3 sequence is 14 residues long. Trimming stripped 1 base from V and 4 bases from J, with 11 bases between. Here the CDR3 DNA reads TGCGCCAGCAGCTTGACCCAGGGGCCCTATGGCTACACCTTC. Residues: CASSLTQGPYGYTF.

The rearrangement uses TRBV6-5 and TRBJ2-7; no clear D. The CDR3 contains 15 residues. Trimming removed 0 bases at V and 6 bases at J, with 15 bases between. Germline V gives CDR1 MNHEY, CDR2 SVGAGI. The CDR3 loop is CASSYSADLLGEQYF. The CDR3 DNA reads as TGTGCCAGCAGTTACTCGGCGGACCTACTCGGCGAGCAGTACTTC.

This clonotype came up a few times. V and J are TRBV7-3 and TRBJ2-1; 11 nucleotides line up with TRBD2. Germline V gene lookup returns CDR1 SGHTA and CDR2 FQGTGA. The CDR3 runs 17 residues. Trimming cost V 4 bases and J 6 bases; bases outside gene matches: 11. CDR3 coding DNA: TGTGCCAGCAGCTCCCCAAGGGAGCTAGCGGGAGGCAATGAGCAGTTCTTC. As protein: CASSSPRELAGGNEQFF.

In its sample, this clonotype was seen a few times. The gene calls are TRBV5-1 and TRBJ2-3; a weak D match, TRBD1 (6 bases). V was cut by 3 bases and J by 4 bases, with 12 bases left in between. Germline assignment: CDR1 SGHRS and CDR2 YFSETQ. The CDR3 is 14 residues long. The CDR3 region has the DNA TGCGCCAGCAGCTCCTTTGGACAGTCAGATACGCAGTATTTT. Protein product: CASSSFGQSDTQYF.

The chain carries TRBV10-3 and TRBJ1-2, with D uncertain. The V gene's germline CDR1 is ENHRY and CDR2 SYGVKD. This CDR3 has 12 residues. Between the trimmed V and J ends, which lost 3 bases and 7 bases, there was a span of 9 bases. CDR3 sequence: CAISDSVGGYTF. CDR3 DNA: TGTGCCATCAGTGACAGCGTCGGTGGCTACACCTTC.

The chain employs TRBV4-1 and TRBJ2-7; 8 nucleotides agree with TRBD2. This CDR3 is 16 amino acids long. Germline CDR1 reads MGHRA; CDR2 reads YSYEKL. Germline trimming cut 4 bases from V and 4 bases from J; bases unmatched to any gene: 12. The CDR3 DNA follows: TGCGCCAGCAGCCTAGGGGGTAGCGGGACATCGTACGAGCAGTACTTC. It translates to CASSLGGSGTSYEQYF.

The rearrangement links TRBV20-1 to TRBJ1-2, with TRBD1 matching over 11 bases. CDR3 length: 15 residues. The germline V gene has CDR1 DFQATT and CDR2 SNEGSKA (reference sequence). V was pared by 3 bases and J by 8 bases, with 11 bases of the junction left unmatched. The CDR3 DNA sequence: TGCAGTGCTAGGCAAGCGGACAGGGGGCGTGGAGGCTACACCTTC. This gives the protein CSARQADRGRGGYTF.

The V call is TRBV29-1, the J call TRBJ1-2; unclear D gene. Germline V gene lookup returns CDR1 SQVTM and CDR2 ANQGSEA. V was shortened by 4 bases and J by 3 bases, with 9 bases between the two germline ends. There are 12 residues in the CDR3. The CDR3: CSVVGIDYGYTF. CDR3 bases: TGCAGCGTTGTAGGCATCGACTATGGCTACACCTTC.

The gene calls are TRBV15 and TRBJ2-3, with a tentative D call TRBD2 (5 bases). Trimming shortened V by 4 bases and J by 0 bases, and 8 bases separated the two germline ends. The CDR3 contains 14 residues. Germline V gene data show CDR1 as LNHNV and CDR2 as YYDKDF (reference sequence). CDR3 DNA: TGTGCCACCAGCACGGGGAAGAGCACAGATACGCAGTATTTT. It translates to CATSTGKSTDTQYF.

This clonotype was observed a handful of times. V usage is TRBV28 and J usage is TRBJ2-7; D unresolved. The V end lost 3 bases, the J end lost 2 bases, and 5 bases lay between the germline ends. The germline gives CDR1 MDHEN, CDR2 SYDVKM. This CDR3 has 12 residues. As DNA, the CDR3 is TGTGCCAGCAGTTTTCTCCCCTACGAGCAGTACTTC. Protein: CASSFLPYEQYF.

CDR3 bases: TGTGCCAGCAGCCCTACTCCTGACAGGTATACTGAAGCTTTCTTT. Translated, it gives CASSPTPDRYTEAFF. The V and J genes are TRBV9 and TRBJ1-1, with a tentative D call TRBD1 (6 bases). Germline CDR1 and CDR2: SGDLS and YYNGEE. CDR3 size: 15 residues. V was cut by 4 bases and J by 5 bases, with 18 bases left in between. The complete variable domain, with remaining parts taken from reference TRBV9 and TRBJ1-1, reads DSGVTQTPKHLITATGQRVTLRCSPRSGDLSVYWYQQSLDQGLQFLIQYYNGEERAKGNILERFSAQQFPDLHSELNLSSLELGDSALYFCASSPTPDRYTEAFFGQGTRLTVV.

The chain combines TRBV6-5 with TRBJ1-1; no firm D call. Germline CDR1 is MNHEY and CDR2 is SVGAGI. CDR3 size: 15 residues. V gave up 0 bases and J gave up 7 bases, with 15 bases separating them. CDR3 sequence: CASSYSSRGEGEAFF. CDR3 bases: TGTGCCAGCAGTTACTCGAGTCGGGGAGAAGGTGAAGCTTTCTTT.

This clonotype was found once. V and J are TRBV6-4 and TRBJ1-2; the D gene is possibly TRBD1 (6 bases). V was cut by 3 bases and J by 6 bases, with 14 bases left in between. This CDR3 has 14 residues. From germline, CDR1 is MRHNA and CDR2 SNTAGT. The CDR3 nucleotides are TGTGCCAGCAGTGATGCGTCAGGGGCTCATGGCTACACCTTC. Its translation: CASSDASGAHGYTF.